Listed here are 19 T cell receptor beta chains from one sample, sequenced in a study of CXCR3-negative and CXCR3-positive naive CD8 T cells. No antigens are known for them. Carrying UMI labels, the TRB cDNA libraries were prepared through 5' RACE. After re-calling the 5' RACE reads, TCRdb lists one entry per CDR3 protein, DNA absent. The sample data list under 60,000 distinct CDR3 sequences. Study-level results: TRB CDR3s of CXCR3-positive naive cells were more hydrophobic than those of CXCR3-negative naive cells.

Sequenced sample: naive CXCR3+ CD8+ T cells from blood. Subset: CD45RO-CCR7+CD27+CD95- naive CD8+ T cells expressing CXCR3 (TNR3+). Receptor source: a human donor in good health. Some clones in this sample may be carry-over from other donors' samples.

The chain carries TRBV27 and TRBJ2-1; TCRdb's D gene call, TRBD2, goes unchecked for lack of DNA. The germline gives CDR1 MNHEY, CDR2 SMNVEV (reference sequence). The CDR3 has 15 residues. CDR3 protein: CASSEEGSSYNEQFF.

This chain connects TRBV6-4 to TRBJ2-1. Germline V gives CDR1 MRHNA, CDR2 SNTAGT. The CDR3 runs 13 residues. The CDR3 sequence is CASRDSAYNEQFF.

V is TRBV6-5 and J is TRBJ2-3; the TCRdb D gene call, TRBD2, has no DNA to confirm it. Germline CDR1 is MNHEY and CDR2 is SVGAGI. The CDR3 contains 16 residues. This chain's CDR3 is CASSYSPGLGADTQYF.

V gene TRBV4-3 combines with J gene TRBJ2-7; TCRdb picks TRBD1, but there is no DNA to check that call. This CDR3 spans 16 amino acids. Germline V CDR1 and CDR2: LGHNA, YSLEER. This CDR3 reads CASSQEPTGGGYEQYF.

V gene TRBV28 combines with J gene TRBJ2-4; the TCRdb call, TRBD1, lacks DNA for checking. The germline V gene has CDR1 MDHEN and CDR2 SYDVKM. CDR3 length: 14 residues. The CDR3 reads CASSPDAPGDIQYF.

This rearrangement joins TRBV4-3 to TRBJ2-3; the TCRdb D gene call, TRBD1, has no DNA to confirm it. The CDR3 loop spans 15 amino acids. Germline CDR1 and CDR2: LGHNA and YSLEER. CDR3 loop: CASSQGDRDTDTQYF.

V is TRBV7-8 and J is TRBJ1-4. The CDR3 runs to 13 residues. Germline loops: CDR1 SGHVS, CDR2 FQNEAQ. CDR3 sequence: CASSTQDLRKLFF.

The gene calls are TRBV25-1 and TRBJ1-1. Germline V gene sequence: CDR1 MGHDK, CDR2 SYGVNS. CDR3 length: 16 amino acids. CDR3 in amino acids: CASSEVLGSMNTEAFF.

The rearrangement uses TRBV18 and TRBJ2-7; TCRdb selects TRBD1, and the lack of DNA leaves this call unchecked. The CDR3 totals 12 residues. Germline V gene lookup returns CDR1 KGHSH and CDR2 LQKENI. The CDR3: CASSPRTGEQYF.

CDR3 sequence reads: CASRFTMNTEAFF. V gene TRBV6-2 or TRBV6-3 combines with J gene TRBJ1-1. Germline CDR1 reads MNHEY; CDR2 reads SVGEGT. This CDR3 has 13 amino acids.

The V and J genes are TRBV11-1 and TRBJ2-2. This CDR3 has 15 residues. CDR1 and CDR2 from the germline V gene are SGHAT and FQDESV (reference sequence). CDR3: CASSLLNGDTGELFF.

This rearrangement joins TRBV5-1 to TRBJ1-2; checking the TCRdb D call of TRBD1 is not possible without DNA. This CDR3 comprises 14 residues. Per the germline V gene, CDR1 is SGHRS and CDR2 is YFSETQ. The CDR3 sequence is CASSFGTGDYGYTF.

The chain has TRBV7-9 and TRBJ2-5; TCRdb indicates TRBD1, and absent DNA this call remains unverified. Germline V gene data show CDR1 as SEHNR and CDR2 as FQNEAQ (reference sequence). The CDR3 is 14 residues long. CDR3 sequence reads: CASSVQGVPETQYF.

V usage is TRBV7-3 and J usage is TRBJ1-1. The CDR3 loop spans 14 amino acids. Looked up from germline, CDR1 is SGHTA and CDR2 is FQGTGA. Here the CDR3 reads CASSLGIPNTEAFF.

The V and J genes are TRBV14 and TRBJ2-7; TCRdb indicates TRBD1, and absent DNA this call remains unverified. This CDR3 is built from 14 residues. Germline CDR1 and CDR2: SGHDN and FVKESK. CDR3 residues: CASSPTGGSYEQYF.

The J gene is TRBJ2-3, the V gene TRBV11-3; TCRdb proposes TRBD2, but this gene call is untestable without DNA. Germline lookup yields CDR1 SGHNT and CDR2 YENEEA. This CDR3 has 18 residues. The CDR3: CASGRQRGAVTSTDTQYF. The variable domain in full, completed from reference TRBV11-3 and TRBJ2-3, reads EAGVVQSPRYKIIEKKQPVAFWCNPISGHNTLYWYLQNLGQGPELLIRYENEEAVDDSQLPKDRFSAERLKGVDSTLKIQPAELGDSAVYLCASGRQRGAVTSTDTQYFGPGTRLTVL.

CDR3 residues: CASSVEGMYTEAFF. The rearrangement links TRBV9 to TRBJ1-1. From germline, CDR1 is SGDLS and CDR2 YYNGEE. The CDR3 has 14 amino acids.

The CDR3 region is CASSGGQDEQYF. The chain has TRBV27 and TRBJ2-7; TCRdb picks TRBD1, but there is no DNA to check that call. Germline assignment: CDR1 MNHEY and CDR2 SMNVEV (reference sequence). There are 12 residues in the CDR3.

The gene calls are TRBV7-2 and TRBJ2-7. CDR3 length: 12 amino acids. The germline V gene has CDR1 SGHTA and CDR2 FQGNSA. CDR3 sequence: CATLTLSYEQYF.